This T cell receptor beta chain comes out of a study of T cell repertoires in cytomegalovirus infection. Worth noting for this clonotype: Antigen unknown.

TCRdb reanalysed the reads using MiXCR and keeps one entry per CDR3 protein. This table holds approximately 600,000 distinct CDR3 sequences, just under 40% found once. The germline gives CDR1 SGDLS, CDR2 YYNGEE. The CDR3 spans 13 residues. V was pared by 3 bases and J by 3 bases, with 9 bases between. The rearrangement uses TRBV9 and TRBJ2-5; D not certain. The material sequenced was cultured PBMCs, taken from culture after CMV antigen stimulation. The TCR originated in a human donor in good health (CMV status not recorded). Some clones in this sample may be carry-over from other donors' samples. The CDR3 coding sequence is TGTGCCAGCAGCGCCGGACCAGAAGAGACCCAGTACTTC. As protein: CASSAGPEETQYF. Variable domain in full (rest from reference TRBV9 and TRBJ2-5): DSGVTQTPKHLITATGQRVTLRCSPRSGDLSVYWYQQSLDQGLQFLIQYYNGEERAKGNILERFSAQQFPDLHSELNLSSLELGDSALYFCASSAGPEETQYFGPGTRLLVL.